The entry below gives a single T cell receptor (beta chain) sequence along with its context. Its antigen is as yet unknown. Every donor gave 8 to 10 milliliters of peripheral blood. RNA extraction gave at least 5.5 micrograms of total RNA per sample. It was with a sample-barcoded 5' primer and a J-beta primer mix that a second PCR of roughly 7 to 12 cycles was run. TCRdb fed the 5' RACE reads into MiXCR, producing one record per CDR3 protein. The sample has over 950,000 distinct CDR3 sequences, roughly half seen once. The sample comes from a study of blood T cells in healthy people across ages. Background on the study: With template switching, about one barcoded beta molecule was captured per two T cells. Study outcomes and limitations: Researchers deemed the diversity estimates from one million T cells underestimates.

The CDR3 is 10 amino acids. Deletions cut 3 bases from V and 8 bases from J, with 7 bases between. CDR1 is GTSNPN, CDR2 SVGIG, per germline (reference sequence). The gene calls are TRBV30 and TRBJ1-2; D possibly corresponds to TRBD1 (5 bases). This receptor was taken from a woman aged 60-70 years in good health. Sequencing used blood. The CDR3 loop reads CAWRRGGYTF. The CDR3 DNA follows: TGTGCCTGGAGACGGGGGGGCTACACCTTC.